The next 28 T cell receptor beta chains were all read from a single sample in a study of OX40 agonist ivuxolimab in advanced cancers. TCRdb's copy holds only in-frame clones and misses some; the assay was immunoSEQ multiplex PCR. Found here are tens of thousands of clones, about 90% of them singletons; the top ten hold about 0.3%. The sample here was CD4+ or CD8+ T cells sorted from blood, taken in a trial of the OX40 agonist ivuxolimab. The receptors derive from an adult with an advanced solid tumor such as melanoma, head and neck, liver or kidney cancer.

This clone appeared once. The gene calls are TRBV5-8 and TRBJ2-7; tentatively, D is TRBD1 (5 bases). The CDR3 extends over 15 amino acids. CDR1 is SGHTS, CDR2 YDEGEE, per germline. Trimming pared 4 bases from V and 1 base from J, leaving 15 bases between. CDR3 sequence (DNA): TGTGCCAGCAGCCCAGAGACAGAAGCTTCCTACGAGCAGTACTTC. Amino acids: CASSPETEASYEQYF. The full variable domain, its missing parts supplied by reference TRBV5-8 and TRBJ2-7, is EAGVTQSPTHLIKTRGQQATLRCSPISGHTSVYWYQQALGLGLQFLLWYDEGEERNRGNFPPRFSGRQFPNYSSELNVNALELEDSALYLCASSPETEASYEQYFGPGTRLTVT.

This clone has a single count. V is TRBV6-1 and J is TRBJ2-5; D is undetermined. CDR3 length equals 12 residues. Trimming cost V 4 bases and J 4 bases, with 7 bases left between them. From germline, CDR1 is MNHNS and CDR2 SASEGT. In DNA form, the CDR3 reads TGTGCCAGCAGTGCGGTGGGAGAGACCCAGTACTTC. Protein product: CASSAVGETQYF.

The V gene is TRBV28, the J gene TRBJ2-7, with 12 positions matching TRBD1. V lost 6 bases, J lost 4 bases, and 7 bases stayed unmatched. This CDR3 contains 15 residues. Germline CDR1 MDHEN, CDR2 SYDVKM. The CDR3 bases are TGTGCCAGCAGACCCGGGACAGGGGGCCGGTACGAGCAGTACTTC. As protein: CASRPGTGGRYEQYF.

The chain combines TRBV6-5 with TRBJ2-1, with D perhaps TRBD2 (5 bases). V was cut by 0 bases and J by 7 bases, with 10 bases left in between. Germline CDR1 and CDR2: MNHEY and SVGAGI. The CDR3 runs to 14 residues. Here the CDR3 reads CASSYSRGTNEQFF. CDR3 coding DNA: TGTGCCAGCAGTTACTCTCGGGGTACGAATGAGCAGTTCTTC.

The V gene is TRBV21-1, the J gene TRBJ1-5; TRBD1 reflects the table's D call only, with no check against the DNA. TRBV21-1 is a known pseudogene. The CDR3 is 20 amino acids. CDR3 amino acids: CASSKGSWQVEPYSNQPQHF. The CDR3 nucleotides are TGTGCCAGCAGCAAAGGGTCCTGGCAGGTTGAGCCTTATAGCAATCAGCCCCAGCATTTT.

The chain combines TRBV10-3 with TRBJ2-5; 9 bases are shared with TRBD2. The CDR3 contains 13 residues. V shed 6 bases, J shed 2 bases, and the junction held 1 base outside the gene matches. Germline assignment: CDR1 ENHRY and CDR2 SYGVKD. The chain's CDR3 is CAISLAGQETQYF. The CDR3 bases are TGTGCCATCAGCCTAGCGGGGCAAGAGACCCAGTACTTC.

The rearrangement joins TRBV5-1 to TRBJ2-7; 10 bases match TRBD2. Trimming at V came to 0 bases and at J to 6 bases, leaving 6 bases not matched to a gene. Germline V gene data show CDR1 as SGHRS and CDR2 as YFSETQ. The CDR3 contains 15 residues. The CDR3 coding sequence is TGCGCCAGCAGCTTGGGACTAGCGGGCTTGGGCGAGCAGTACTTC. Translating gives CASSLGLAGLGEQYF.

The chain is built from TRBV5-8 and TRBJ2-7; 7 bases are a match to TRBD2. CDR1 and CDR2 (germline): SGHTS, YDEGEE. Trimming cost V 2 bases and J 1 base; bases outside gene matches: 9. The CDR3 is 16 residues long. The CDR3 here is CASSLIAGIRSYEQYF. For the CDR3, the DNA is TGTGCCAGCAGCTTAATAGCGGGTATCCGGTCCTACGAGCAGTACTTC.

This rearrangement joins TRBV7-9 to TRBJ2-5, with D possibly being TRBD2 (5 bases). Trimming left V 4 bases short and J 1 base short, with 10 bases between. Per the germline V gene, CDR1 is SEHNR and CDR2 is FQNEAQ (reference sequence). This CDR3 spans 14 amino acids. CDR3 nucleotide sequence: TGTGCCAGCAGCTCCCCGGGATTCCAAGAGACCCAGTACTTC. Protein: CASSSPGFQETQYF.

The rearrangement uses TRBV5-1 and TRBJ1-2; D may be TRBD1 (6 bases). Germline assignment: CDR1 SGHRS and CDR2 YFSETQ. V lost 3 bases, J lost 6 bases, and 15 bases lay in between. The CDR3 is 14 amino acids. The CDR3 sequence is CASSSGRGHDGYTF. In nucleotides, the CDR3 is TGCGCCAGCAGCTCCGGTCGGGGGCACGATGGCTACACCTTC.

The V call is TRBV28, the J call TRBJ2-1; D could derive from TRBD1 or TRBD2 (6 bases each). This CDR3 is built from 14 residues. Germline V gives CDR1 MDHEN, CDR2 SYDVKM. The V end lost 7 bases, the J end lost 8 bases, and 18 bases lay between the germline ends. In DNA form, the CDR3 reads TGTGCCAGCACCCAAGGGGGGCAGTCCTATGAGCAGTTCTTC. Encoded protein: CASTQGGQSYEQFF.

The count of this clone is one. The genes are TRBV5-1 and TRBJ1-1, with D perhaps matching TRBD1 (6 bases). Germline V gene sequence: CDR1 SGHRS, CDR2 YFSETQ. CDR3 length equals 15 residues. V was pared by 0 bases and J by 1 base, with 10 bases between. The CDR3 sequence: CASSLGQGKNTEAFF. CDR3 sequence (DNA): TGCGCCAGCAGCTTGGGGCAGGGGAAGAACACTGAAGCTTTCTTT.

The V gene is TRBV27, the J gene TRBJ1-1; weak D call: TRBD1 (5 bases). The CDR3 sequence is 15 residues long. CDR1 is MNHEY and CDR2 is SMNVEV in the germline V gene (reference sequence). The V end lost 2 bases, the J end lost 1 base, and 11 bases lay between the germline ends. The CDR3 spells CASSLNRQGNTEAFF. CDR3 in DNA: TGTGCCAGCAGTTTAAATAGGCAGGGGAACACTGAAGCTTTCTTT.

The chain employs TRBV15 and TRBJ2-7; D remains unclear. Trimming pared 0 bases from V and 0 bases from J, leaving 12 bases between. This CDR3 region has 16 residues. Per germline, CDR1 LNHNV and CDR2 YYDKDF (reference sequence). The CDR3: CATSRDKQASSYEQYF. The CDR3, as DNA: TGTGCCACCAGCAGAGATAAGCAGGCGAGCTCCTACGAGCAGTACTTC.

The J gene is TRBJ2-5, the V gene TRBV2; D is possibly TRBD2 (6 bases). Looked up from germline, CDR1 is SNHLY and CDR2 is FYNNEI. The CDR3 runs 15 residues. The V end lost 2 bases, the J end lost 2 bases, and 12 bases lay between the germline ends. The CDR3 bases are TGTGCCAGCAGTGAATCCACCGGACTACAAGAGACCCAGTACTTC. Its protein product is CASSESTGLQETQYF. Based on the CDR3 plus reference TRBV2 and TRBJ2-5, the full variable domain is EPEVTQTPSHQVTQMGQEVILRCVPISNHLYFYWYRQILGQKVEFLVSFYNNEISEKSEIFDDQFSVERPDGSNFTLKIRSTKLEDSAMYFCASSESTGLQETQYFGPGTRLLVL.

The chain uses TRBV19 and TRBJ2-7, with 13 bases fitting TRBD2. From germline, CDR1 is LNHDA and CDR2 SQIVND (reference sequence). CDR3 length equals 14 residues. V shed 3 bases, J shed 6 bases, and the junction held 2 bases outside the gene matches. The CDR3 sequence is CASSIGLAGAEQYF. The DNA for the CDR3 is TGTGCCAGTAGTATCGGACTAGCGGGAGCCGAGCAGTACTTC.

As DNA, the CDR3 is TGTGCCAGCAGCCTGGGGACAGCGGCCTACGAGCAGTACTTC. Its protein is CASSLGTAAYEQYF. The chain recombines TRBV7-8 with TRBJ2-5, with 7 bases matching TRBD1. The closer fit of TRBJ2-7 to the DNA end suggests the J call may be wrong. Germline values: CDR1 SGHVS, CDR2 FQNEAQ. The CDR3 extends over 14 amino acids.

This CDR3 is CASSPHQGQETQYF. DNA for the CDR3: TGTGCCAGCAGCCCACACCAGGGGCAGGAGACCCAGTACTTC. The chain couples TRBV5-4 to TRBJ2-5; weak D call: TRBD1 (6 bases). Trimming pared 4 bases from V and 5 bases from J, leaving 15 bases between. Germline loops: CDR1 SGHNT, CDR2 YYREEE (reference sequence). This CDR3 region has 14 residues.

The chain recombines TRBV30 with TRBJ1-3, with 8 positions matching TRBD1. After removal of 0 bases from V and 3 bases from J, the junction contained 4 bases not matched to a gene. Looked up from germline, CDR1 is GTSNPN and CDR2 is SVGIG (reference sequence). This CDR3 spans 15 amino acids. The CDR3 sequence: CAWSVSTGDGNTIYF. CDR3 bases: TGTGCCTGGAGTGTATCGACAGGGGATGGAAACACCATATATTTT.

The V and J genes are TRBV30 and TRBJ1-2; D is possibly TRBD1 (6 bases). This CDR3 region has 13 residues. Trimming pared 2 bases from V and 4 bases from J, leaving 11 bases between. Germline lookup yields CDR1 GTSNPN and CDR2 SVGIG (reference sequence). Written as DNA, the CDR3 is TGTGCCTGGAGTCGGACAGATGGCTATGGCTACACCTTC. Amino acids: CAWSRTDGYGYTF.

The V and J genes are TRBV2 and TRBJ2-6; TRBD1 matches at 10 bases. After removal of 5 bases from V and 2 bases from J, the junction contained 9 bases not matched to a gene. The CDR3 length is 18 residues. Germline CDR1 reads SNHLY; CDR2 reads FYNNEI. The CDR3 is CASSSDRGPFTGANVLTF. The CDR3 region has the DNA TGTGCCAGCAGTTCAGACAGGGGGCCTTTTACTGGGGCCAACGTCCTGACTTTC.

V gene TRBV7-8 combines with J gene TRBJ1-2; possible D gene TRBD1, 6 bases. Trimming took off 1 base at V and 4 bases at J, with 10 bases between the two ends. CDR3 length: 14 residues. The V gene's germline CDR1 is SGHVS and CDR2 FQNEAQ. The CDR3 spells CASSLGVQGYGYTF. The CDR3 DNA reads TGTGCCAGCAGCTTAGGGGTACAGGGCTATGGCTACACCTTC.

CDR3: CASSRDRGYYEQFF. In nucleotides, the CDR3 is TGTGCCAGTAGTAGGGACAGGGGATACTATGAGCAGTTCTTC. This sequence joins TRBV19 and TRBJ2-1, with 10 bases identical to TRBD1. J lost 8 bases, V lost 4 bases, and 5 bases had no gene match. CDR3 length: 14 amino acids. The germline CDR1 and CDR2 sequences are LNHDA and SQIVND (reference sequence).

This chain links TRBV12-5 with TRBJ2-6; D is unclear. The germline V gene has CDR1 LGHNT and CDR2 FRNRAP. V shed 0 bases and J shed 0 bases, with 18 bases lying between them. The CDR3 consists of 20 residues. CDR3 residues: CASGLVGWVRQNSGANVLTF. As DNA, the CDR3 is TGTGCTAGTGGTTTGGTAGGATGGGTTCGACAAAACTCTGGGGCCAACGTCCTGACTTTC. Supplemented by reference TRBV12-5 and TRBJ2-6, the full variable domain reads DARVTQTPRHKVTEMGQEVTMRCQPILGHNTVFWYRQTMMQGLELLAYFRNRAPLDDSGMPKDRFSAEMPDATLATLKIQPSEPRDSAVYFCASGLVGWVRQNSGANVLTFGAGSRLTVL.

The chain recombines TRBV9 with TRBJ2-1; 8 positions agree with TRBD2. The germline CDR1 and CDR2 sequences are SGDLS and YYNGEE. The CDR3 covers 17 residues. V lost 0 bases, J lost 4 bases, and 9 bases stayed unmatched. CDR3 sequence (DNA): TGTGCCAGCAGCGTAGGCCCCAGCGGGAGTCTATACAATGAGCAGTTCTTC. Translated: CASSVGPSGSLYNEQFF.

The chain combines TRBV11-2 with TRBJ2-7; D might be TRBD2 (6 bases). Per the germline V gene, CDR1 is SGHAT and CDR2 is FQNNGV. The ends were cut back, 2 bases at V and 5 bases at J, with 16 bases in the middle. The CDR3 spans 15 residues. In nucleotides, the CDR3 is TGTGCCAGCAGCTTACAGGAGGGACCTTGGCACGAGCAGTACTTC. This sequence encodes CASSLQEGPWHEQYF. The variable domain in full, completed from reference TRBV11-2 and TRBJ2-7, reads EAGVAQSPRYKIIEKRQSVAFWCNPISGHATLYWYQQILGQGPKLLIQFQNNGVVDDSQLPKDRFSAERLKGVDSTLKIQPAKLEDSAVYLCASSLQEGPWHEQYFGPGTRLTVT.

The chain combines TRBV4-2 with TRBJ1-1; 8 bases line up with TRBD1. J was trimmed by 1 base and V by 4 bases; bases with no gene match: 8. The CDR3 consists of 16 residues. Per the germline V gene, CDR1 is LGHNA and CDR2 is YNFKEQ. The CDR3 protein is CASSRPQGVRNTEAFF. The CDR3, as DNA: TGTGCCAGCAGCCGACCACAGGGGGTTCGGAACACTGAAGCTTTCTTT.

The chain carries TRBV9 and TRBJ2-7, with 7 bases matching TRBD2. V lost 3 bases, J lost 6 bases, and 12 bases stayed unmatched. The germline gives CDR1 SGDLS, CDR2 YYNGEE. This CDR3 has 15 amino acids. The CDR3 nucleotides are TGTGCCAGCAGCGAGATCGGACTAGTGCAGTCCGAGCAGTACTTC. Translated: CASSEIGLVQSEQYF.